The clone carrying this T cell receptor (beta chain) was detected once. Germline V gives CDR1 MNHEY, CDR2 SVGAGI. V was cut by 6 bases and J by 1 base, with 12 bases left in between. The CDR3 totals 15 residues. Original handling: Amplified reference gene primers provided the basis for estimating nucleated cell counts. The protocol was immunoSEQ multiplex PCR, while the TCRdb copy is restricted to in-frame clones and leaves out a portion. That table furnishes V, J and clone size, whereas the DNA furnished D and trimming. In the table there are 250,000 to 300,000 clones, 90% of which are singletons. The data are from a study of blood T cell repertoires in COVID-19. The wider study: Sites across the United States, Italy and Spain contributed samples from acute and convalescent COVID-19. Sources were T cells, B-cell-depleted T cells, or PBMCs; the material itself was cDNA or gDNA.

Those enrolled in Seattle joined during active infection and were followed longitudinally afterward. The V gene is TRBV6-5, the J gene TRBJ2-2, with D tentatively TRBD2 (6 bases). This TCR was sampled from a woman in her 50s with COVID-19, enrolled during active disease. The sample comprised peripheral blood. CDR3 sequence (DNA): TGTGCCAGCAGGGAGGGACGGTGGAACACCGGGGAGCTGTTTTTT. It is translated as CASREGRWNTGELFF.